The 14 T cell receptor beta chains listed next were all sequenced from one sample in a study of T cell responses to AZD1222 COVID-19 vaccine (dated by TCRdb to about 2021). Library creation used the immunoSEQ multiplex PCR assay. Drawn from immuneACCESS, this table holds only the in-frame rearrangements with V and J called that TCRdb kept. Clones are partly lost; checked studies trace under half to an unresolved V gene and leave the rest unexplained. Present in this sample are about 170,000 clones, 92% of which were seen just once. Of the sample, around 1.6% falls within the top ten clones. Interpreted using the paper, the time point label stands for: baseline before first vaccination. Here the sequenced sample was peripheral blood, taken on day 0 of AZD1222 vaccination. The source of these receptors is an adult in good health.

This clone was picked up one time. The chain carries TRBV19 and TRBJ1-5; D uncertain. Germline V gene lookup returns CDR1 LNHDA and CDR2 SQIVND (reference sequence). The V end lost 1 base, the J end lost 4 bases, and 14 bases lay between the germline ends. This CDR3 region has 16 residues. This CDR3 reads CASSIGAGVGNQPQHF. In DNA form, the CDR3 reads TGTGCCAGTAGTATAGGCGCAGGCGTTGGAAATCAGCCCCAGCATTTT.

This chain uses TRBV4-1 with TRBJ2-2; D may be TRBD1 (5 bases). The CDR3 is made up of 15 amino acids. CDR1 and CDR2 from the germline V gene are MGHRA and YSYEKL. V was cut by 4 bases and J by 4 bases, with 13 bases left in between. The CDR3 coding sequence is TGCGCCAGCAGCCTCTTCTTACAGGCCACCGGGGAGCTGTTTTTT. Protein product: CASSLFLQATGELFF.

The chain couples TRBV2 to TRBJ2-6, with D tentatively TRBD1 or TRBD2 (5 bases each). V lost 2 bases, J lost 5 bases, and 19 bases lay in between. The CDR3 consists of 18 residues. Germline loops: CDR1 SNHLY, CDR2 FYNNEI. The DNA for the CDR3 is TGTGCCAGCAGTGAATTTGGGGGAGCAAGTGGTAGGGCCAACGTCCTGACTTTC. This codes for CASSEFGGASGRANVLTF.

To note about this clone: Other DNA variants within this sample encode the same CDR3. The V call is TRBV7-9, the J call TRBJ1-2; 10 positions agree with TRBD1. The CDR3 contains 14 residues. Trimming cost V 5 bases and J 2 bases; bases outside gene matches: 2. Germline assignment: CDR1 SEHNR and CDR2 FQNEAQ (reference sequence). Written as DNA, the CDR3 is TGTGCCAGCAGCCTGGGACAGGGGAACTATGGCTACACCTTC. Protein: CASSLGQGNYGYTF.

V is TRBV6-2 or TRBV6-3 and J is TRBJ1-4; 7 bases line up with TRBD1. V lost 0 bases and J lost 7; bases outside the gene matches: 14. CDR1 is MNHEY and CDR2 is SVGEGT in the germline V gene. This CDR3 has 18 residues. The DNA of the CDR3 is TGTGCCAGCAGTTACTCGTGGGACAGCAATCTCCGGGTTGAAAAACTGTTTTTT. Translated: CASSYSWDSNLRVEKLFF.

J is TRBJ2-1 and V is TRBV27, with a possible D match to TRBD2 (6 bases). Germline V CDR1 and CDR2: MNHEY, SMNVEV (reference sequence). V shed 1 base and J shed 12 bases, with 10 bases lying between them. The CDR3 extends over 12 amino acids. The CDR3 bases are TGTGCCAGCAGTTTATGGGGAGGTCTGCAGTTCTTC. Translating gives CASSLWGGLQFF.

This chain joins TRBV10-3 and TRBJ2-6, with unresolved D. The CDR3 sequence is 14 residues long. V was clipped by 6 bases and J by 4 bases, with 10 bases between them. Germline CDR1 reads ENHRY; CDR2 reads SYGVKD. For the CDR3, the DNA is TGTGCCATCAGGGATTCGGCAGGGGCCAACGTCCTGACTTTC. Translated, it gives CAIRDSAGANVLTF.

The V call is TRBV3-1 (or the pseudogene TRBV3-2), the J call TRBJ1-2; 11 nucleotides line up with TRBD1. The J segment lost 2 bases and the V segment lost 4 bases, leaving 3 bases of the junction unmatched. In germline, CDR1 is LGHDT, CDR2 YNNKEL (reference sequence). The CDR3 extends over 15 amino acids. This chain's CDR3 is CASSPRDRGNYGYTF. CDR3 in DNA: TGTGCCAGCAGCCCCCGGGACAGGGGGAACTATGGCTACACCTTC.

V usage is TRBV10-3 and J usage is TRBJ2-5; D possibly matches TRBD1 or TRBD2 (5 bases each). This CDR3 has 12 residues. The V end lost 2 bases, the J end lost 4 bases, and 5 bases lay between the germline ends. The germline CDR1 and CDR2 sequences are ENHRY and SYGVKD. The CDR3 DNA sequence: TGTGCCATCAGTGAGGGGGGAGAGACCCAGTACTTC. Its translation is CAISEGGETQYF.

The chain joins TRBV27 to TRBJ1-4; 8 positions match TRBD1. The ends lost 5 bases at V and 4 bases at J; junction bases unmatched: 3. This CDR3 is 14 amino acids long. Germline V gene data show CDR1 as MNHEY and CDR2 as SMNVEV (reference sequence). CDR3 sequence: CASSRDRSNEKLFF. The CDR3 region has the DNA TGTGCCAGCAGTAGGGACAGGAGTAATGAAAAACTGTTTTTT.

V gene TRBV5-1 combines with J gene TRBJ2-7; tentatively, D is TRBD1 (6 bases). There are 15 residues in the CDR3. Trimming removed 0 bases from V and 0 bases from J, with 10 bases in between. Germline V gene data show CDR1 as SGHRS and CDR2 as YFSETQ. The chain's CDR3 is CASSLEGVASYEQYF. CDR3 nucleotide sequence: TGCGCCAGCAGCTTGGAGGGGGTGGCCTCCTACGAGCAGTACTTC.

The V call is TRBV7-9, the J call TRBJ1-1; D call uncertain. Trimming took 7 bases from V and 2 from J, leaving 11 bases between them. Germline V gene data show CDR1 as SEHNR and CDR2 as FQNEAQ (reference sequence). There are 13 residues in the CDR3. The CDR3 DNA follows: TGTGCCAGCATCAAACAACCAAACACTGAAGCTTTCTTT. Protein product: CASIKQPNTEAFF.

V and J are TRBV7-3 and TRBJ2-3, with D uncertain. Germline assignment: CDR1 SGHTA and CDR2 FQGTGA. V was cut by 1 base and J by 4 bases, with 9 bases left in between. This CDR3 is built from 14 residues. The DNA of the CDR3 is TGTGCCAGCAGCTTAATGACCAGTTCAGATACGCAGTATTTT. It is translated as CASSLMTSSDTQYF.

J is TRBJ2-2 and V is TRBV6-6; 7 nucleotides agree with TRBD2. This CDR3 spans 15 amino acids. After removal of 6 bases from V and 6 bases from J, the junction contained 10 bases not matched to a gene. CDR1 and CDR2 from the germline V gene are MNHNY and SVGAGI (reference sequence). The CDR3 loop reads CASRREGQGAGELFF. The CDR3 nucleotides are TGTGCCAGCAGGAGGGAGGGCCAGGGCGCCGGGGAGCTGTTTTTT.